This is a list of T cell receptor beta chains from one sample in a study of shared clonotypes between healthy human individuals. Produced via immunoSEQ multiplex PCR; TCRdb's table is partial and in-frame only. The sample holds some 1.5 million clones, 95% to 97% seen once. The sample comprised naive CD4+ T cells sorted from blood. The receptors were sampled from a young man in good health. CDR3s include the opening cysteine and the closing phenylalanine or tryptophan. Each record gives: CDR3 DNA, CDR3 protein, J gene, D gene, V gene, clone size. The D gene is left open where the match is weak. Size is omitted from some rows. Given values are once, few, many or a class for expanded clones.

CDR3 DNA: TGTGCCAGTAGTACGTGGAGCTACGAGCAGTACTTC; CDR3 protein: CASSTWSYEQYF; J gene: TRBJ2-7; D gene: .; V gene: TRBV19; clone size: .
CDR3 DNA: TGTGCCAGCAGCGCGACTAGCGGCGGGGAGCTGTTTTTT; CDR3 protein: CASSATSGGELFF; J gene: TRBJ2-2; D gene: TRBD2; V gene: TRBV5-6; clone size: .
CDR3 DNA: TGTGCCAGCAGCGTAGCACCCCTTTACAATGAGCAGTTCTTC; CDR3 protein: CASSVAPLYNEQFF; J gene: TRBJ2-1; D gene: .; V gene: TRBV9; clone size: .
CDR3 DNA: TGTGCCAGCAGCTTGGAAGGATGGCGCACAGATACGCAGTATTTT; CDR3 protein: CASSLEGWRTDTQYF; J gene: TRBJ2-3; D gene: .; V gene: TRBV5-6; clone size: .
CDR3 DNA: TGTGCCAGTCGGGACTCGCCGGGGTTAAATGAGCAGTTCTTC; CDR3 protein: CASRDSPGLNEQFF; J gene: TRBJ2-1; D gene: .; V gene: TRBV19; clone size: .
CDR3 DNA: TGTGCCAGCAGTGCCCTACAATCTGGAAACACCATATATTTT; CDR3 protein: CASSALQSGNTIYF; J gene: TRBJ1-3; D gene: .; V gene: TRBV6-5; clone size: .
CDR3 DNA: TGTGCCACCAGCCCCGGGACTAGCGGGAGCGAGCAGTACTTC; CDR3 protein: CATSPGTSGSEQYF; J gene: TRBJ2-7; D gene: TRBD2; V gene: TRBV15; clone size: .
CDR3 DNA: TGCGCCAGCAGCCAAGACTCCGGGCAGCGCTATGGCTACACCTTC; CDR3 protein: CASSQDSGQRYGYTF; J gene: TRBJ1-2; D gene: .; V gene: TRBV4-3; clone size: .
CDR3 DNA: TGTGCCAGCAGCTTAGGAGGACAGGGTACCACCGGGGAGCTGTTTTTT; CDR3 protein: CASSLGGQGTTGELFF; J gene: TRBJ2-2; D gene: TRBD1; V gene: TRBV7-6; clone size: .
CDR3 DNA: TGTGCCAGCAGCTTGGGACGGAGTTACGAGCAGTACTTC; CDR3 protein: CASSLGRSYEQYF; J gene: TRBJ2-7; D gene: .; V gene: TRBV27; clone size: .
CDR3 DNA: TGTGCCAGCAGCTTACGCGACTTAGCCGGGAGGTTGTACAATGAGCAGTTCTTC; CDR3 protein: CASSLRDLAGRLYNEQFF; J gene: TRBJ2-1; D gene: TRBD2; V gene: TRBV9; clone size: .
CDR3 DNA: TGTGCCAGCAGTTTAGTACGTAGCTCCTACGAGCAGTACTTC; CDR3 protein: CASSLVRSSYEQYF; J gene: TRBJ2-7; D gene: .; V gene: TRBV27; clone size: few
CDR3 DNA: TGTGCCAGCCATAACAGGGGCTCTGGAAACACCATATATTTT; CDR3 protein: CASHNRGSGNTIYF; J gene: TRBJ1-3; D gene: TRBD1; V gene: TRBV6-5; clone size: .
CDR3 DNA: TGTGCCAGCAGCGTAGATTCGGTGGTTGGGAGTGGCACCTACAATGAGCAGTTCTTC; CDR3 protein: CASSVDSVVGSGTYNEQFF; J gene: TRBJ2-1; D gene: .; V gene: TRBV9; clone size: .
CDR3 DNA: TGTGCTGGGGGGGGCGTACTGGCTGAAGCTTTCTTT; CDR3 protein: CAGGGVLAEAFF; J gene: TRBJ1-1; D gene: .; V gene: TRBV7-8; clone size: once
CDR3 DNA: TGTGCCAGCAGCGTAGAGGCAAAAGGTACTGGGGCCAACGTCCTGACTTTC; CDR3 protein: CASSVEAKGTGANVLTF; J gene: TRBJ2-6; D gene: .; V gene: TRBV9; clone size: .
CDR3 DNA: TGTGCCAGCAGTGAATGGGACAGGGTATACGATGAGCAGTTCTTC; CDR3 protein: CASSEWDRVYDEQFF; J gene: TRBJ2-1; D gene: TRBD1; V gene: TRBV2; clone size: .
CDR3 DNA: TGTGCCAGCAGCGTAGGGGGACTAGCGGCCTACAATGAGCAGTTCTTC; CDR3 protein: CASSVGGLAAYNEQFF; J gene: TRBJ2-1; D gene: TRBD2; V gene: TRBV9; clone size: .
CDR3 DNA: TGTGCCAGCAGCATGCCGGGACACTCCTCTGGAAACACCATATATTTT; CDR3 protein: CASSMPGHSSGNTIYF; J gene: TRBJ1-3; D gene: .; V gene: TRBV11-2; clone size: .
CDR3 DNA: TGTGCCATCAGTGAGTCTTCAGGGAGCAATCAGCCCCAGCATTTT; CDR3 protein: CAISESSGSNQPQHF; J gene: TRBJ1-5; D gene: .; V gene: TRBV10-3; clone size: .
CDR3 DNA: TGTGCCAGCAGCTCTAGCGGGAGGGGCGTCGAGCAGTACTTC; CDR3 protein: CASSSSGRGVEQYF; J gene: TRBJ2-7; D gene: TRBD2; V gene: TRBV5-4; clone size: .
CDR3 DNA: TGTGCCATCAGTGAAGGGTTCGCCAAAAACATTCAGTACTTC; CDR3 protein: CAISEGFAKNIQYF; J gene: TRBJ2-4; D gene: .; V gene: TRBV10-3; clone size: .
CDR3 DNA: TGTGCCAGCAGCTCTCAAACGACAGCGCGGGACACGCAGTATTTT; CDR3 protein: CASSSQTTARDTQYF; J gene: TRBJ2-3; D gene: .; V gene: TRBV7-2; clone size: .
CDR3 DNA: TGTGCCAGCACCCAACTTGGGGTCTCGGCGAATGAAAAACTGTTTTTT; CDR3 protein: CASTQLGVSANEKLFF; J gene: TRBJ1-4; D gene: .; V gene: TRBV2; clone size: .
CDR3 DNA: TGTGCCAGCAGCCCGATGCCGTCAAGAATGAACACTGAAGCTTTCTTT; CDR3 protein: CASSPMPSRMNTEAFF; J gene: TRBJ1-1; D gene: .; V gene: TRBV5-4; clone size: .
CDR3 DNA: TGTGCCAGCAGCGTAGGGGCCGTCCAGGGCACTGAAGCTTTCTTT; CDR3 protein: CASSVGAVQGTEAFF; J gene: TRBJ1-1; D gene: .; V gene: TRBV9; clone size: .
CDR3 DNA: TGTGCCATCAGGGGGGGAGTCCCGAACACCGGGGAGCTGTTTTTT; CDR3 protein: CAIRGGVPNTGELFF; J gene: TRBJ2-2; D gene: .; V gene: TRBV10-3; clone size: .
CDR3 DNA: TGCGCCAGCAGCCAAGAGGGGACTAGACTCACAGATACGCAGTATTTT; CDR3 protein: CASSQEGTRLTDTQYF; J gene: TRBJ2-3; D gene: TRBD2; V gene: TRBV4-1; clone size: .
CDR3 DNA: TGTGCTAGTGGTTTGGGGCTAGCGGGAGGAAACACCGGGGAGCTGTTTTTT; CDR3 protein: CASGLGLAGGNTGELFF; J gene: TRBJ2-2; D gene: TRBD2; V gene: TRBV12-5; clone size: .